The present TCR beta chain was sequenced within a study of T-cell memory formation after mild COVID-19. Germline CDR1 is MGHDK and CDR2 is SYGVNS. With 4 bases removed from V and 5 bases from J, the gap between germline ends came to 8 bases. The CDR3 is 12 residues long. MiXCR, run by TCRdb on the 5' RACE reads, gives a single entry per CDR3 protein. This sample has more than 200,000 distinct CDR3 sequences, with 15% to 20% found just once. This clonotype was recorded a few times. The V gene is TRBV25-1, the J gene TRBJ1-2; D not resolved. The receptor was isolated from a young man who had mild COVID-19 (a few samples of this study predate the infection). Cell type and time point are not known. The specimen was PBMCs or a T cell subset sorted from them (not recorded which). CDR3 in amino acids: CASSVWPYGYTF. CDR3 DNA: TGTGCCAGCAGTGTGTGGCCATATGGCTACACCTTC.